Presented here are 20 T cell receptor beta chains from one specimen sequenced in a study of spatial heterogeneity in lung cancer. Whole-study results and caveats: Higher tumor mutation counts went along with higher counts of expanded intratumoral alpha and beta TCRs.

Noted time point: sample taken at primary tumor resection. These receptors have no identified antigens. TCRdb re-called the 5' RACE reads through MiXCR, storing one row per CDR3 protein. The table shows fewer than 3,500 distinct CDR3 sequences, with over 9.5% occurring only once. Sequencing used lung tumor tissue, obtained at surgery. These receptors were taken from a male donor with early-stage non-small cell lung cancer.

This clonotype is classed as large. The CDR3 loop is CASSTLGTYRDTQYF. As DNA, the CDR3 is TGTGCCAGCAGCACCCTAGGGACTTACCGAGATACGCAGTATTTT. V and J are TRBV12-3 or TRBV12-4 and TRBJ2-3; weak D call: TRBD2 (6 bases). V dropped 6 bases and J dropped 5 bases, with 18 bases sitting between them. The CDR3 runs 15 residues.

By proportion, this clonotype is large (0.1 to 1%). This chain joins TRBV6-2 or TRBV6-3 and TRBJ1-5; D unresolved. The CDR3 consists of 17 residues. Germline-derived CDR1 and CDR2 are MNHEY and SVGEGT. Trimming shortened V by 2 bases and J by 4 bases, and 18 bases separated the two germline ends. The CDR3 DNA is TGTGCCAGCAGTTACGACCAACGTGTCAGGCCAAATCAGCCCCAGCATTTT. Its protein product is CASSYDQRVRPNQPQHF.

V and J are TRBV20-1 and TRBJ2-7; 13 bases map to TRBD2. CDR1 is DFQATT and CDR2 is SNEGSKA in the germline V gene (reference sequence). V was clipped by 5 bases and J by 5 bases; unmatched bases: 9. The CDR3 sequence is 15 residues long. The CDR3 reads CSAPDSGTSGDEQYF. The DNA of the CDR3 is TGCAGTGCTCCTGACTCCGGGACTAGCGGGGACGAGCAGTACTTC.

This clonotype qualifies as medium-sized. This chain connects TRBV19 to TRBJ2-7; D perhaps matches TRBD1 (5 bases). Trimming took 1 base from V and 10 from J, leaving 14 bases between them. This CDR3 has 13 amino acids. Germline CDR1 and CDR2: LNHDA and SQIVND (reference sequence). In DNA, the CDR3 is TGTGCCAGTAGTATAGGAGGTCAGGGAACTCAGTACTTC. The encoded protein is CASSIGGQGTQYF.

This clonotype counts as medium-sized. V is TRBV7-9 and J is TRBJ1-2; D uncertain. There are 12 residues in the CDR3. The V end lost 4 bases, the J end lost 0 bases, and 3 bases lay between the germline ends. The germline V gene has CDR1 SEHNR and CDR2 FQNEAQ (reference sequence). CDR3 coding DNA: TGTGCCAGCAGCTATACTAACTATGGCTACACCTTC. Translating gives CASSYTNYGYTF. Drawing the rest from reference TRBV7-9 and TRBJ1-2, the complete variable domain is DTGVSQNPRHKITKRGQNVTFRCDPISEHNRLYWYRQTLGQGPEFLTYFQNEAQLEKSRLLSDRFSAERPKGSFSTLEIQRTEQGDSAMYLCASSYTNYGYTFGSGTRLTVV.

The chain uses TRBV5-6 and TRBJ2-7; TRBD2 is a possible D gene (5 bases). Germline CDR1 reads SGHDT; CDR2 reads YYEEEE. This CDR3 spans 12 amino acids. Between the trimmed V and J ends, which lost 4 bases and 2 bases, there was a span of 7 bases. CDR3 DNA sequence: TGTGCCAGCAGCGGAGGAACCTACGAGCAGTACTTC. Translating it yields CASSGGTYEQYF.

This clonotype is medium-sized (0.01 to 0.1%) within its sample. This chain uses TRBV4-3 with TRBJ1-4; tentative D call: TRBD1 (5 bases). The CDR3 is made up of 16 amino acids. Germline V gene data show CDR1 as LGHNA and CDR2 as YSLEER. V lost 0 bases to trimming and J lost 8 bases, with 16 bases between them. The CDR3 is CASSQDWTIEREKLFF. CDR3 bases: TGCGCCAGCAGCCAAGATTGGACAATCGAGAGGGAAAAACTGTTTTTT.

This clonotype is classed as medium-sized. V gene TRBV7-8 combines with J gene TRBJ2-7, with 8 positions matching TRBD1. The junction had 11 bases not matched to a gene; V was cut back by 7 bases and J by 6 bases. The CDR3 is 14 amino acids. From germline, CDR1 is SGHVS and CDR2 FQNEAQ. DNA for the CDR3: TGTGCCAGCACCTCCCGGACAGGGTCGGGCGAGCAGTACTTC. Translating it yields CASTSRTGSGEQYF.

Sample share makes this clonotype large. The chain couples TRBV6-5 to TRBJ2-5; D ambiguous. Germline V gene data show CDR1 as MNHEY and CDR2 as SVGAGI. The V end lost 0 bases, the J end lost 5 bases, and 13 bases lay between the germline ends. The CDR3 sequence is 15 residues long. CDR3 sequence reads: CASSYSPEDGETQYF. The DNA of the CDR3 is TGTGCCAGCAGTTACTCCCCCGAGGACGGTGAGACCCAGTACTTC.

This clonotype was found a few times. The chain uses TRBV5-1 and TRBJ2-3, with 12 bases matching TRBD2. The CDR3 has 15 amino acids. Germline V CDR1 and CDR2: SGHRS, YFSETQ. V lost 8 bases, J lost 4 bases, and 8 bases stayed unmatched. The CDR3 sequence is CASTLAGGPSDTQYF. The CDR3 DNA is TGCGCCAGTACTCTAGCGGGGGGGCCATCAGATACGCAGTATTTT. Together with reference TRBV5-1 and TRBJ2-3, the CDR3 gives the full variable domain: KAGVTQTPRYLIKTRGQQVTLSCSPISGHRSVSWYQQTPGQGLQFLFEYFSETQRNKGNFPGRFSGRQFSNSRSEMNVSTLELGDSALYLCASTLAGGPSDTQYFGPGTRLTVL.

V gene TRBV4-3 combines with J gene TRBJ2-7; TRBD2 matches at 9 bases. Looked up from germline, CDR1 is LGHNA and CDR2 is YSLEER. J lost 2 bases, V lost 2 bases, and 4 bases had no gene match. The CDR3 has 15 amino acids. In nucleotides, the CDR3 is TGCGCCAGCAGCCAATTGGGACTAGCCGCCTACGAGCAGTACTTC. This sequence encodes CASSQLGLAAYEQYF.

By share, this clonotype ranks as medium-sized. This chain connects TRBV6-2 or TRBV6-3 to TRBJ2-2; D is tentatively TRBD1 or TRBD2 (5 bases each). CDR3 size: 14 residues. The germline V gene has CDR1 MNHEY and CDR2 SVGEGT. V was pared by 6 bases and J by 4 bases, with 12 bases between. The CDR3 protein is CASSNPGPTGELFF. CDR3 nucleotides: TGTGCCAGCAGCAATCCGGGACCCACCGGGGAGCTGTTTTTT.

The chain joins TRBV5-1 to TRBJ2-7; 8 bases are a match to TRBD1. J was trimmed by 0 bases and V by 3 bases; bases with no gene match: 5. Germline V gene data show CDR1 as SGHRS and CDR2 as YFSETQ. The CDR3 contains 15 residues. CDR3 coding DNA: TGCGCCAGCAGCTCACAGGGGGATAACTCCTACGAGCAGTACTTC. It is translated as CASSSQGDNSYEQYF.

The chain carries TRBV10-1 and TRBJ2-1; D may correspond to TRBD1 or TRBD2 (5 bases each). This CDR3 has 14 residues. Trimming shortened V by 4 bases and J by 5 bases, and 12 bases separated the two germline ends. The germline gives CDR1 WNHNN, CDR2 SYGVQD (reference sequence). The CDR3 is CASSANVGDNEQFF. As DNA, the CDR3 is TGCGCCAGCAGTGCGAACGTGGGGGACAATGAGCAGTTCTTC.

There are many counts of this clonotype. The genes are TRBV15 and TRBJ2-1; D gene ambiguous. Trimming took off 5 bases at V and 7 bases at J, with 27 bases between the two ends. Germline-derived CDR1 and CDR2 are LNHNV and YYDKDF (reference sequence). The CDR3 is made up of 18 amino acids. The CDR3 coding sequence is TGTGCCACCAGCCGTAGGATGACGGCGCAGAGAACCACTAATGAGCAGTTCTTC. The encoded protein is CATSRRMTAQRTTNEQFF.

By sample share, this clonotype is medium-sized. V usage is TRBV4-3 and J usage is TRBJ1-4, with D hard to call. The CDR3 loop spans 13 amino acids. The germline gives CDR1 LGHNA, CDR2 YSLEER. V was shortened by 1 base and J by 8 bases, with 8 bases between the two germline ends. The CDR3, as DNA: TGCGCCAGCAGCCAAGGTCTTTCCGAAAAACTGTTTTTT. Translation: CASSQGLSEKLFF.

Relative to its sample, this clonotype is medium-sized. The chain uses TRBV5-1 and TRBJ2-5; D may correspond to TRBD1 or TRBD2 (7 bases each). V was shortened by 4 bases and J by 4 bases, with 17 bases between the two germline ends. There are 15 residues in the CDR3. Germline-derived CDR1 and CDR2 are SGHRS and YFSETQ. The chain's CDR3 is CASSGEGARAETQYF. In nucleotides, the CDR3 is TGCGCCAGCAGCGGGGAGGGGGCGCGAGCAGAGACCCAGTACTTC.

The chain recombines TRBV18 with TRBJ2-1; 7 bases line up with TRBD2. Germline values: CDR1 KGHSH, CDR2 LQKENI. The ends lost 4 bases at V and 2 bases at J; junction bases unmatched: 5. The CDR3 totals 15 residues. For the CDR3, the DNA is TGTGCCAGCTCACTATACGGGGGGACCTACAATGAGCAGTTCTTC. Amino acid sequence: CASSLYGGTYNEQFF. Full variable domain (remainder filled in from reference TRBV18 and TRBJ2-1): NAGVMQNPRHLVRRRGQEARLRCSPMKGHSHVYWYRQLPEEGLKFMVYLQKENIIDESGMPKERFSAEFPKEGPSILRIQQVVRGDSAAYFCASSLYGGTYNEQFFGPGTRLTVL.

In this sample, this clonotype is medium-sized. This chain connects TRBV7-2 to TRBJ2-2; 7 bases are shared with TRBD1. CDR3 size: 14 residues. V lost 7 bases to trimming and J lost 4 bases; unmatched junction nucleotides: 6. From germline, CDR1 is SGHTA and CDR2 FQGNSA. The CDR3 loop reads CASNLQGPTGELFF. The CDR3, as DNA: TGTGCCAGCAACCTACAGGGGCCCACCGGGGAGCTGTTTTTT.

This clonotype is judged medium-sized. The V gene is TRBV20-1, the J gene TRBJ2-3; D possibly corresponds to TRBD1 (5 bases). Germline V gene data show CDR1 as DFQATT and CDR2 as SNEGSKA (reference sequence). Deletions cut 4 bases from V and 0 bases from J, with 14 bases between. The length of the CDR3 is 15 residues. The CDR3 sequence: CSANDRGRSTDTQYF. The DNA of the CDR3 is TGCAGTGCTAACGACAGAGGTCGGAGCACAGATACGCAGTATTTT.